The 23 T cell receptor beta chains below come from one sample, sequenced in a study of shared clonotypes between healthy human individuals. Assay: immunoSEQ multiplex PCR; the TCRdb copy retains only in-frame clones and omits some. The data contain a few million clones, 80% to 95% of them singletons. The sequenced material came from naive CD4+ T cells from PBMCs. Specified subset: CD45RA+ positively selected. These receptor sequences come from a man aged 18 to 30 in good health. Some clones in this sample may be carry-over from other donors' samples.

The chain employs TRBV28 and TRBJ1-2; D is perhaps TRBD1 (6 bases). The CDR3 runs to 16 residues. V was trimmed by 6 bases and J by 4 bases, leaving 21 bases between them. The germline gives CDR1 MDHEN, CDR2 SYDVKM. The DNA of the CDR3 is TGTGCCAGCAGCCGTACCGGACAGATTGTAGTCTATGGCTACACCTTC. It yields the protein CASSRTGQIVVYGYTF.

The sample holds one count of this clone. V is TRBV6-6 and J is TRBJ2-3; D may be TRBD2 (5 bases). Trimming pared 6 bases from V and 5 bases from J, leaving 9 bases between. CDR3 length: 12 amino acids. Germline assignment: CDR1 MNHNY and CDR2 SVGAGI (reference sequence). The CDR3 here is CASRGDGDTQYF. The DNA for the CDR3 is TGTGCCAGCAGGGGAGATGGAGATACGCAGTATTTT.

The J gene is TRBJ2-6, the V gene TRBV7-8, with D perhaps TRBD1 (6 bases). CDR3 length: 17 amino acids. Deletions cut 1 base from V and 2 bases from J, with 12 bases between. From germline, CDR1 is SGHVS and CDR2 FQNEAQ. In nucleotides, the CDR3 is TGTGCCAGCAGCTTAGTTGGGGGCCGGGCTGGGGCCAACGTCCTGACTTTC. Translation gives CASSLVGGRAGANVLTF.

This CDR3 is CASRRGLSYGYTF. The CDR3 region has the DNA TGTGCCAGCAGGAGGGGACTGAGCTATGGCTACACCTTC. This chain connects TRBV6-5 to TRBJ1-2; tentative D call: TRBD1 (5 bases). The CDR3 extends over 13 amino acids. The germline V and J ends were trimmed by 6 bases and 4 bases, with 12 bases remaining between them. The V gene's germline CDR1 is MNHEY and CDR2 SVGAGI.

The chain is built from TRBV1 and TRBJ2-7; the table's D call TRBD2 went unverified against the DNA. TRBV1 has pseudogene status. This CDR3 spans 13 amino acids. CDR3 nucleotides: TGCACCAGCCTAGGCACGTTGCTCTACGAGCAGTACTTC. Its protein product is CTSLGTLLYEQYF.

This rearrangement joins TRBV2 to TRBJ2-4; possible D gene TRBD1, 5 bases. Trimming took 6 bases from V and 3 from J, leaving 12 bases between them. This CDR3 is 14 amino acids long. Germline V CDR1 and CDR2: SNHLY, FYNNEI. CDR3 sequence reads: CASRDTHLKNIQYF. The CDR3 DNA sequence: TGTGCCAGCAGGGACACACACCTCAAAAACATTCAGTACTTC.

CDR3 in DNA: TGTGCCAGCAGCTTAGAAATGGGTGAAAAACTGTTTTTT. Protein product: CASSLEMGEKLFF. This sequence joins TRBV7-2 and TRBJ1-4; D gene unclear. V lost 1 base and J lost 7, with 7 bases in between. Per germline, CDR1 SGHTA and CDR2 FQGNSA. This CDR3 has 13 residues.

CDR3 residues: CASSWTGGGTDTQYF. In DNA, the CDR3 is TGCGCCAGCAGCTGGACAGGGGGCGGCACAGATACGCAGTATTTT. V and J are TRBV5-1 and TRBJ2-3; TRBD1 agrees at 11 bases. The CDR3 totals 15 residues. The germline gives CDR1 SGHRS, CDR2 YFSETQ. J gave up 1 base and V 3 bases, and 1 base lay outside the gene matches.

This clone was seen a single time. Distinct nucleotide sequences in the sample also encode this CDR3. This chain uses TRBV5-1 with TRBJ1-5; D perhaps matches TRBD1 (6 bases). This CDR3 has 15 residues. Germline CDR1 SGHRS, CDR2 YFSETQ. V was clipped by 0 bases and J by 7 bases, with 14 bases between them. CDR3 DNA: TGCGCCAGCAGCTTGGCGGGCGGGCAGGGGCAGCCCCAGCATTTT. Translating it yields CASSLAGGQGQPQHF.

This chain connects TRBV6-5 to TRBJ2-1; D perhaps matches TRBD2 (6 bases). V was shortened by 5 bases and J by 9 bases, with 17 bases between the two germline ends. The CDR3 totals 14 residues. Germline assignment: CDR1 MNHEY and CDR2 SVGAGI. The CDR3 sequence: CASSQDRGFFEQFF. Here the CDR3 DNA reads TGTGCCAGCAGTCAGGACCGGGGGTTTTTTGAGCAGTTCTTC.

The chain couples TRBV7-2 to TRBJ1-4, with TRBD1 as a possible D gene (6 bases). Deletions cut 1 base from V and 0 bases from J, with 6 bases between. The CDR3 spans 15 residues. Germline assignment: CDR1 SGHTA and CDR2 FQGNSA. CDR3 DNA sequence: TGTGCCAGCAGCTTAGAGGGGGCAACTAATGAAAAACTGTTTTTT. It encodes CASSLEGATNEKLFF.

The DNA of the CDR3 is TGTGCCAGCAGCGCTGGGACAGGGACAGTACATCAGCCCCAGCATTTT. Its protein is CASSAGTGTVHQPQHF. The rearrangement links TRBV25-1 to TRBJ1-5; TRBD1 aligns across 9 bases. The CDR3 is 16 residues long. With V trimmed by 6 bases and J by 5 bases, 11 bases remained unmatched. Germline loops: CDR1 MGHDK, CDR2 SYGVNS.

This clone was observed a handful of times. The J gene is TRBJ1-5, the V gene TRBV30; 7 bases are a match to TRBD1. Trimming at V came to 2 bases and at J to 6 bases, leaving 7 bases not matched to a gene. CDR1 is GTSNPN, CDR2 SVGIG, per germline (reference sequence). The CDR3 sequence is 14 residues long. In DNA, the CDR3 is TGTGCCTGGAGTAGGGGGCCTCCGTTTCAGCCCCAGCATTTT. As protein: CAWSRGPPFQPQHF.

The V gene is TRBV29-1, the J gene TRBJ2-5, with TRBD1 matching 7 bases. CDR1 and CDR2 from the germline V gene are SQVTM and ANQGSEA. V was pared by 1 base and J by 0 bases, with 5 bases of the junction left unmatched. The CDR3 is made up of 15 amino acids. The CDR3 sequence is CSVEVNTGDQETQYF. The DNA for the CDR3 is TGCAGCGTTGAAGTCAATACAGGGGACCAAGAGACCCAGTACTTC.

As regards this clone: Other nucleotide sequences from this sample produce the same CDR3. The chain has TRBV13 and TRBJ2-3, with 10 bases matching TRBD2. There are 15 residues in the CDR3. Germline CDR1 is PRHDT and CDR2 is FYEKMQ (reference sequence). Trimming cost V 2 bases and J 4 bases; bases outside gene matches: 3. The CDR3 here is CASSLLAGAADTQYF. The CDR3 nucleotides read TGTGCCAGCAGCTTACTAGCGGGAGCCGCAGATACGCAGTATTTT.

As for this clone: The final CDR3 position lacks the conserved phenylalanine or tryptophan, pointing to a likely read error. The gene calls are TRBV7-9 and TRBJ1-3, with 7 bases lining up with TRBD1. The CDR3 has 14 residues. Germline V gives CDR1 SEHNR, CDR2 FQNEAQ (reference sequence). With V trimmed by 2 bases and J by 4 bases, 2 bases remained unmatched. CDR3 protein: CASSLTGVGNTIYS. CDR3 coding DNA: TGTGCCAGCAGCTTAACAGGGGTGGGAAACACCATATATTCT.

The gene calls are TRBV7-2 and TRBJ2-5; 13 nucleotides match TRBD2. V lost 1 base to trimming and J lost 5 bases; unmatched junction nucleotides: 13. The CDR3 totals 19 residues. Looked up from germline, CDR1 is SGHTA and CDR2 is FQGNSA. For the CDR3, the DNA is TGTGCCAGCAGCTTAGGTGTACTAGCGGGAGGGGCGTTACCGGAGACCCAGTACTTC. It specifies CASSLGVLAGGALPETQYF.

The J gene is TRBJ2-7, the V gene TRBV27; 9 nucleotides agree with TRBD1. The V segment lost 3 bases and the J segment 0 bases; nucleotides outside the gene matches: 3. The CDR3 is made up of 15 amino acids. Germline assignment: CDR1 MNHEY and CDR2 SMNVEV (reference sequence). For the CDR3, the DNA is TGTGCCAGCAGTTTGCGGGACAGGGCCTCCTACGAGCAGTACTTC. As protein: CASSLRDRASYEQYF.

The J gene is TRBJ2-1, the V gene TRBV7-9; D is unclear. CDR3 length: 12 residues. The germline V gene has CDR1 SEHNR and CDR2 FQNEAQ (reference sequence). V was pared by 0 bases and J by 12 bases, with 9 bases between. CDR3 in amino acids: CASSLAALPQFF. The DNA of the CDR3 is TGTGCCAGCAGCTTAGCCGCCCTGCCGCAGTTCTTC. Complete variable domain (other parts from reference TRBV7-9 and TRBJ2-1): DTGVSQNPRHKITKRGQNVTFRCDPISEHNRLYWYRQTLGQGPEFLTYFQNEAQLEKSRLLSDRFSAERPKGSFSTLEIQRTEQGDSAMYLCASSLAALPQFFGPGTRLTVL.

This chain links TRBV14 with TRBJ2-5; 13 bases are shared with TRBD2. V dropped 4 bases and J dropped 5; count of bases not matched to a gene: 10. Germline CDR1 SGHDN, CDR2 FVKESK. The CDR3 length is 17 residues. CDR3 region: CASSPPRTSGSIETQYF. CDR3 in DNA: TGTGCCAGCAGCCCCCCCCGGACTAGCGGGAGTATTGAGACCCAGTACTTC.

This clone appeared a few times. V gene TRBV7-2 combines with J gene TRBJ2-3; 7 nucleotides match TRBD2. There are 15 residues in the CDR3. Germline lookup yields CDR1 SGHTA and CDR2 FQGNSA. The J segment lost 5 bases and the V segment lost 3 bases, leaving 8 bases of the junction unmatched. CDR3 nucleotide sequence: TGTGCCAGCAGCTTGGCTAGCGGTTCCAAAGATACGCAGTATTTT. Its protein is CASSLASGSKDTQYF.

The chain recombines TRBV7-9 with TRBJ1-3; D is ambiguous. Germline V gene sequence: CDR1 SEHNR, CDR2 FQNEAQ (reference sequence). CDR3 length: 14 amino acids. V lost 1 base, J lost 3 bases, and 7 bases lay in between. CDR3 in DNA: TGTGCCAGCAGCTTAGGGGGAGATGGAAACACCATATATTTT. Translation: CASSLGGDGNTIYF.

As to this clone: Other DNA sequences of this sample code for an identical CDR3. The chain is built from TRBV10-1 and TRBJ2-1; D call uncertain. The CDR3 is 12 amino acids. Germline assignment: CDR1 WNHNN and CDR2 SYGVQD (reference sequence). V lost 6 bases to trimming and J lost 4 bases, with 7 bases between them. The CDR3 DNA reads TGCGCCAGCAGCGACAATTACAATGAGCAGTTCTTC. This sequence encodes CASSDNYNEQFF.